Included here is one T cell receptor beta chain sequence, with context. The same CDR3 can be traced to other DNA sequences in this sample. The sample originates from a study of cytomegalovirus exposure and HLA in healthy donors. The CDR3 is made up of 13 amino acids. Germline CDR1 reads SGHVS; CDR2 reads FQNEAQ. V dropped 6 bases and J dropped 4 bases, with 10 bases sitting between them. The PCR had 60 Vbeta and 13 Jbeta primers. Libraries were prepared by immunoSEQ multiplex PCR; TCRdb keeps only in-frame clonotypes and omits some of them. The sample has under 200,000 clones, around 80% seen once. Sequenced material: PBMCs. The V and J genes are TRBV7-8 and TRBJ2-1, with a tentative D call TRBD1 (6 bases). This TCR came from a woman between 50 and 59 years old in good health and CMV-seropositive. CDR3 residues: CASSLQGYNEQFF. DNA of the CDR3: TGTGCCAGCAGTTTACAGGGTTACAATGAGCAGTTCTTC.